These 24 T cell receptor beta chains were all obtained from the same sample, sequenced in a study of T cell responses to AZD1222 COVID-19 vaccine. Some clones are missing from TCRdb's copy, which holds only in-frame ones; the method was immunoSEQ multiplex PCR. The data hold some 130,000 clones, with about four fifths observed a single time. Here the sequenced sample was peripheral blood, taken on day 0 of AZD1222 vaccination. These receptors all stem from an adult in good health.

This clone was seen once. The chain uses TRBV2 and TRBJ1-5; D gene unclear. Trimming took 5 bases from V and 10 from J, leaving 12 bases between them. Germline CDR1 is SNHLY and CDR2 is FYNNEI. The CDR3 totals 12 residues. The CDR3: CASSLGYLPQHF. For the CDR3, the DNA is TGTGCCAGCAGTTTGGGCTATCTCCCCCAGCATTTT.

The chain joins TRBV2 to TRBJ1-5; TRBD1 matches 9 bases. V shed 6 bases and J 3 bases; nucleotides not matched to a gene: 9. There are 16 residues in the CDR3. Germline lookup yields CDR1 SNHLY and CDR2 FYNNEI. This chain's CDR3 is CASSAPGQGINQPQHF. CDR3 coding DNA: TGTGCCAGCAGCGCCCCGGGACAGGGAATCAATCAGCCCCAGCATTTT.

This clone appeared a single time. The CDR3 is CAWKSTASSYEQYF. As DNA, the CDR3 is TGTGCCTGGAAAAGCACGGCTTCTTCCTACGAGCAGTACTTC. V is TRBV30 and J is TRBJ2-7; D not certain. CDR3 length: 14 residues. Trimming cost V 4 bases and J 1 base, with 14 bases left between them. Germline V gives CDR1 GTSNPN, CDR2 SVGIG (reference sequence).

The chain couples TRBV5-6 to TRBJ2-1; 8 nucleotides align to TRBD2. In germline, CDR1 is SGHDT, CDR2 YYEEEE. The V gene end was trimmed by 5 bases and the J gene end by 5 bases; junction bases not matched to a gene: 6. The length of the CDR3 is 14 residues. CDR3 in DNA: TGTGCCAGCAGAAGGCGGGGGGTAAACAATGAGCAGTTCTTC. The encoded protein is CASRRRGVNNEQFF.

This clone has more than one count but fewer than ten. The CDR3 loop is CAIEVGITEAFF. CDR3 DNA: TGTGCCATCGAGGTCGGTATAACTGAAGCTTTCTTT. The chain links TRBV7-9 to TRBJ1-1; D is unclear. The CDR3 is 12 residues long. Germline V lookup: CDR1 SEHNR, CDR2 FQNEAQ (reference sequence). V gave up 10 bases and J gave up 5 bases, with 14 bases separating them.

The chain uses TRBV24-1 and TRBJ2-1; TRBD1 might be the D (6 bases). The CDR3 extends over 12 amino acids. V was trimmed by 4 bases and J by 8 bases, leaving 8 bases between them. Germline CDR1 and CDR2: KGHDR and SFDVKD. For the CDR3, the DNA is TGTGCCACCAGTGAACAGGGCTATGAGCAGTTCTTC. Translation gives CATSEQGYEQFF.

This chain uses TRBV30 with TRBJ1-6; D perhaps matches TRBD1 (5 bases). Trimming removed 5 bases from V and 10 bases from J, with 18 bases in between. The CDR3 loop spans 14 amino acids. Germline loops: CDR1 GTSNPN, CDR2 SVGIG (reference sequence). In nucleotides, the CDR3 is TGTGCCTGGGGGGGGAACTTCCTCCCCTCACCCCTCCACTTT. Translating gives CAWGGNFLPSPLHF.

The chain couples TRBV10-3 to TRBJ1-1; D is uncertain. The germline V and J ends were trimmed by 7 bases and 0 bases, with 9 bases remaining between them. CDR1 is ENHRY, CDR2 SYGVKD, per germline. The CDR3 sequence is 13 residues long. The CDR3 loop is CAITPSLNTEAFF. The CDR3, as DNA: TGTGCCATCACCCCCAGTCTGAACACTGAAGCTTTCTTT.

The rearrangement links TRBV5-1 to TRBJ1-5; tentative D call: TRBD1 (5 bases). V lost 0 bases and J 6 bases, leaving 13 bases between the germline ends. Germline V lookup: CDR1 SGHRS, CDR2 YFSETQ. The CDR3 runs to 15 residues. CDR3 amino acids: CASSLVGGRGQPQHF. The CDR3 coding sequence is TGCGCCAGCAGCTTGGTCGGGGGACGGGGTCAGCCCCAGCATTTT.

The chain is built from TRBV7-2 and TRBJ1-6; 9 bases map to TRBD1. Unmatched junction bases numbered 11, after V lost 5 bases and J lost 0 bases. This CDR3 comprises 19 residues. CDR1 and CDR2 (germline): SGHTA, FQGNSA. The DNA of the CDR3 is TGTGCCAGCAGCCCTGGGACAGGGATAGGGAACTCCTATAATTCACCCCTCCACTTT. Its protein is CASSPGTGIGNSYNSPLHF.

The chain combines TRBV2 with TRBJ2-1, with D perhaps TRBD1 (6 bases). Trimming cost V 0 bases and J 6 bases, with 18 bases left between them. The CDR3 has 17 residues. Per germline, CDR1 SNHLY and CDR2 FYNNEI. The CDR3 spells CASSEAGAGPPGNEQFF. In DNA form, the CDR3 reads TGTGCCAGCAGTGAAGCGGGGGCAGGGCCACCTGGCAATGAGCAGTTCTTC.

The chain has TRBV6-6 and TRBJ2-5, with a weak D call TRBD2 (5 bases). Germline CDR1 is MNHNY and CDR2 is SVGAGI (reference sequence). Trimming removed 4 bases from V and 7 bases from J, with 13 bases in between. This CDR3 comprises 13 residues. The CDR3 protein is CASSSLAEGTQYF. CDR3 DNA: TGTGCCAGCAGTTCTCTAGCCGAGGGGACCCAGTACTTC.

The chain uses TRBV27 and TRBJ1-2; 8 positions match TRBD1. CDR1 is MNHEY, CDR2 SMNVEV, per germline (reference sequence). The CDR3 is 17 residues long. J lost 3 bases, V lost 5 bases, and 14 bases had no gene match. CDR3 in DNA: TGTGCCAGCAGTCCCGGGACAGGAGCTAAGAGGGACTATGGCTACACCTTC. This sequence encodes CASSPGTGAKRDYGYTF.

J is TRBJ2-7 and V is TRBV15; tentative D call: TRBD1 (5 bases). The CDR3 contains 18 residues. Germline V lookup: CDR1 LNHNV, CDR2 YYDKDF (reference sequence). Trimming removed 0 bases from V and 1 base from J, with 19 bases in between. CDR3 nucleotides: TGTGCCACCAGCAGAGATCACCCTCGACAGTACGTATCCTACGAGCAGTACTTC. Protein: CATSRDHPRQYVSYEQYF.

This chain uses TRBV27 with TRBJ1-6; D unclear. Germline V gives CDR1 MNHEY, CDR2 SMNVEV (reference sequence). This CDR3 has 19 amino acids. The V end was cut by 5 bases, the J end by 4 bases, with 24 bases between. CDR3 protein: CASSLRVSPSGSYNSPLHF. The DNA for the CDR3 is TGTGCCAGCAGTCTAAGGGTCAGCCCCTCAGGCTCTTATAATTCACCCCTCCACTTT.

The chain couples TRBV5-1 to TRBJ1-1; D is perhaps TRBD1 (6 bases). The CDR3 has 14 residues. V was pared by 3 bases and J by 0 bases, with 9 bases between. From germline, CDR1 is SGHRS and CDR2 YFSETQ. The CDR3 sequence is CASSWGTMNTEAFF. The DNA of the CDR3 is TGCGCCAGCAGCTGGGGGACAATGAACACTGAAGCTTTCTTT.

V is TRBV11-2 and J is TRBJ2-7; TRBD2 matches 7 bases. Germline loops: CDR1 SGHAT, CDR2 FQNNGV. The CDR3 is 15 residues long. V lost 1 base, J lost 0 bases, and 3 bases stayed unmatched. The CDR3 region has the DNA TGTGCCAGCAGCTTAGGACGGGACTACTCCTACGAGCAGTACTTC. It encodes CASSLGRDYSYEQYF. Together with reference TRBV11-2 and TRBJ2-7, the CDR3 gives the full variable domain: EAGVAQSPRYKIIEKRQSVAFWCNPISGHATLYWYQQILGQGPKLLIQFQNNGVVDDSQLPKDRFSAERLKGVDSTLKIQPAKLEDSAVYLCASSLGRDYSYEQYFGPGTRLTVT.

This chain links TRBV30 with TRBJ1-1; D unclear. Trimming pared 0 bases from V and 1 base from J, leaving 6 bases between. Germline assignment: CDR1 GTSNPN and CDR2 SVGIG (reference sequence). CDR3 length: 13 amino acids. The CDR3 sequence: CAWSVTENTEAFF. Written as DNA, the CDR3 is TGTGCCTGGAGTGTAACGGAGAACACTGAAGCTTTCTTT.

The chain combines TRBV6-6 with TRBJ2-1; 12 bases fit TRBD1. CDR1 and CDR2 from the germline V gene are MNHNY and SVGAGI (reference sequence). This CDR3 comprises 15 residues. Unmatched junction bases numbered 7, after V lost 6 bases and J lost 7 bases. Here the CDR3 reads CASSNRDRGRNEQFF. The CDR3 DNA follows: TGTGCCAGCAGCAACAGGGACAGGGGGCGGAATGAGCAGTTCTTC.

In its sample, this clone was seen once. This sequence joins TRBV2 and TRBJ1-5; D gene unclear. The V gene's germline CDR1 is SNHLY and CDR2 FYNNEI. V was pared by 1 base and J by 3 bases, with 10 bases between. This CDR3 spans 15 amino acids. The CDR3 here is CASSEGGRNNQPQHF. The CDR3 DNA reads TGTGCCAGCAGTGAAGGCGGACGGAACAATCAGCCCCAGCATTTT.

This chain connects TRBV9 to TRBJ2-3; D unclear. Germline V gives CDR1 SGDLS, CDR2 YYNGEE. Trimming pared 0 bases from V and 2 bases from J, leaving 7 bases between. The CDR3 is 14 residues long. CDR3 in DNA: TGTGCCAGCAGCGTAGGTTCGGTCACAGATACGCAGTATTTT. Its protein product is CASSVGSVTDTQYF.

The CDR3 reads CASSLEGAVSSYEQYF. The CDR3 region has the DNA TGCGCCAGCAGCTTGGAAGGAGCCGTCTCCTCCTACGAGCAGTACTTC. This sequence joins TRBV5-1 and TRBJ2-7; D remains unclear. The CDR3 consists of 16 residues. Per germline, CDR1 SGHRS and CDR2 YFSETQ. The V and J ends lost 0 bases and 0 bases respectively, with 13 bases between them.

The gene calls are TRBV18 and TRBJ1-2, with D uncertain. Per germline, CDR1 KGHSH and CDR2 LQKENI. The CDR3 covers 15 residues. V lost 0 bases to trimming and J lost 0 bases, with 8 bases between them. The CDR3 DNA sequence: TGTGCCAGCTCACCACCTGAGCTTGCTAACTATGGCTACACCTTC. Translation gives CASSPPELANYGYTF.

This clone was detected once. This chain connects TRBV27 to TRBJ2-7, with 7 bases identical to TRBD1. CDR3 length equals 15 residues. Germline trimming cut 4 bases from V and 6 bases from J; bases unmatched to any gene: 12. Germline CDR1 MNHEY, CDR2 SMNVEV (reference sequence). The CDR3 loop reads CASSYRQGFPFEQYF. The CDR3 DNA reads as TGTGCCAGCAGTTACCGACAGGGATTCCCTTTCGAGCAGTACTTC.